This T cell receptor (beta chain) is from a study of early T cells in non-severe SARS-CoV-2 infection. About the research overall: It was bulk RNA from unsorted whole blood that was sequenced, and the chains were unpaired.

Germline V gives CDR1 SEHNR, CDR2 FQNEAQ (reference sequence). CDR3 length: 15 amino acids. The V and J ends lost 1 base and 4 bases respectively, with 11 bases between them. Study-wide results and caveats: Database matching using VDJdb favored anti-spike CD8 responses, with private and CD4 specificities left missing.

Molecules of cDNA were individually given unique molecular identifiers that were attached to them. TCRdb itself ran the 5' RACE reads through MiXCR, one entry per CDR3 protein. The sample has about 49,000 distinct CDR3 sequences, 12% seen once. The sample holds many counts of this clonotype. Its target is unknown. The material sequenced was whole blood. This TCR came from an adult who was a healthcare worker with PCR-confirmed SARS-CoV-2 infection or an uninfected control (not recorded which). The gene calls are TRBV7-9 and TRBJ1-5; the D gene is possibly TRBD1 (5 bases). The CDR3 sequence: CASSLVATENQPQHF. The CDR3 bases are TGTGCCAGCAGCTTAGTCGCGACAGAGAATCAGCCCCAGCATTTT.